The T cell receptor (beta chain) described here comes from a study of cytomegalovirus exposure and HLA in healthy donors. Study-level results: Altogether, 150 to 200 TCR beta chains were recorded as cytomegalovirus-associated.

Amplification used 60 Vbeta primers and 13 Jbeta primers. Libraries were prepared by immunoSEQ multiplex PCR; TCRdb keeps only in-frame clonotypes and omits some of them. The data contain roughly 190,000 clones, roughly 80% of them singletons. A word on this clone: Its matching antigen is unknown.

Germline V lookup: CDR1 WSHSY, CDR2 SAAADI. After removal of 2 bases from V and 2 bases from J, the junction contained 5 bases not matched to a gene. CDR3 size: 16 residues. Input material: PBMCs. The source of this sequence is a woman in her late teens or twenties in good health and CMV-seronegative. This chain uses TRBV10-2 with TRBJ2-1, with 8 bases identical to TRBD2. The chain's CDR3 is CASSEAGGGPYNEQFF. The CDR3, as DNA: TGCGCCAGCAGTGAGGCGGGCGGGGGGCCCTACAATGAGCAGTTCTTC.